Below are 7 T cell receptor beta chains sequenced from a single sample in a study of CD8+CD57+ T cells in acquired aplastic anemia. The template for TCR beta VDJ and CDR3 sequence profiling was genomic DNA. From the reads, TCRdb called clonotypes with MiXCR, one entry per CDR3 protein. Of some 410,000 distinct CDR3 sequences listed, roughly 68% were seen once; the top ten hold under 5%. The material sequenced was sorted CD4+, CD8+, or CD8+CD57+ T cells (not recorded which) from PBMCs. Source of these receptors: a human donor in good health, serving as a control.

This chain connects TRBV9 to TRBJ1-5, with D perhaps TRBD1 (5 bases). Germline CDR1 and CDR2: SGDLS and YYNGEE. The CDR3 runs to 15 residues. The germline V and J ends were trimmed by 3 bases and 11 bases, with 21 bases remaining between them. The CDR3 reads CASSEGASLTGAQHF. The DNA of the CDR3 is TGTGCCAGCAGCGAAGGGGCGAGTCTCACGGGGGCCCAGCATTTT.

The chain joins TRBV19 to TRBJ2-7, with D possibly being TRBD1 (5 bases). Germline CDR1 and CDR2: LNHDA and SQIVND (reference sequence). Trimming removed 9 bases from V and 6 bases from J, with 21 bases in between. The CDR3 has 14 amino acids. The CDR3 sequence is CASSLGQGPLEQYF. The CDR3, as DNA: TGTGCCAGCAGTCTAGGTCAGGGTCCACTCGAGCAGTACTTC.

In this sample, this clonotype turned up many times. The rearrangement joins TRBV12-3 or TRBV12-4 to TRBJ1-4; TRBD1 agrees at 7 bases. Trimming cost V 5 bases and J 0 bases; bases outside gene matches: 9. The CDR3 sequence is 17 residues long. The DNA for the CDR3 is TGTGCCAGCAGTACAACGACGACAGGGTCAACTAATGAAAAACTGTTTTTT. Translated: CASSTTTTGSTNEKLFF.

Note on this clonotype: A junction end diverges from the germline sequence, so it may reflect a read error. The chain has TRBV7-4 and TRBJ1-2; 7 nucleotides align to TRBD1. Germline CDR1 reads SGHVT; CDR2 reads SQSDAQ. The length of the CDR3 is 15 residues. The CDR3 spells CATSRSCGTVYGYTF. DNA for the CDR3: TGTGCCACCAGCAGATCGTGCGGGACAGTATATGGCTACACCTTC.

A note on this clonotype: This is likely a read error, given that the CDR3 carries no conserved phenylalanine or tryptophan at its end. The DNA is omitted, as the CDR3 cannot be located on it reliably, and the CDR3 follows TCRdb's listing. CDR3 sequence: CASSFFTRNQPFL. The V call is TRBV7-9, the J call TRBJ1-1. The germline CDR1 and CDR2 sequences are SEHNR and FQNEAQ (reference sequence). The CDR3 contains 13 residues when both ends are counted.

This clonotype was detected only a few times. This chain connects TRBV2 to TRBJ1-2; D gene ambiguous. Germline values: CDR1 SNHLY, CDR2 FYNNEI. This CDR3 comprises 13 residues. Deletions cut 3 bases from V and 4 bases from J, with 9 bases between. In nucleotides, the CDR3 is TGTGCCAGCAGTGAGAGGGAGGGCTATGGCTACACCTTC. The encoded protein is CASSEREGYGYTF. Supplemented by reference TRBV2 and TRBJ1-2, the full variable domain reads EPEVTQTPSHQVTQMGQEVILRCVPISNHLYFYWYRQILGQKVEFLVSFYNNEISEKSEIFDDQFSVERPDGSNFTLKIRSTKLEDSAMYFCASSEREGYGYTFGSGTRLTVV.

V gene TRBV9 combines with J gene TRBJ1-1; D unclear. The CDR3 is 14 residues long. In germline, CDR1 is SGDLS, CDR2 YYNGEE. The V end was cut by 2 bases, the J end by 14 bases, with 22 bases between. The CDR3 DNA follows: TGTGCCAGCAGCGTGTCGAGACTCGACAACGAACAGTTCTTT. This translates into CASSVSRLDNEQFF.